Sequencing of this T cell receptor beta chain was carried out in a study of cytomegalovirus exposure and HLA in healthy donors. About this clone: Its antigen is not identified.

The CDR3 consists of 15 residues. In germline, CDR1 is SGHTA, CDR2 FQGTGA. The V and J ends lost 4 bases and 1 base, in that order; junction bases with no gene match: 3. Use of 60 Vbeta and 13 Jbeta primers characterized the PCR. TCRdb's table, derived via immunoSEQ multiplex PCR, lists solely in-frame clones and lacks some. The table shows 65,000 to 100,000 clones, with around 80% occurring only once. Findings of the study overall: Earlier results showed most TCR beta V segments being productive about 90% or about 30% of the time. Cytomegalovirus association was listed for 164 TCR beta chains. TCR beta chains associated with HLA were, in a later analysis, more clonally expanded than equally common others. Within the data, a cluster of highly shared sequence variants was likely a sequencing artifact.

The rearrangement joins TRBV7-3 to TRBJ2-1; 8 positions agree with TRBD1. The source material was PBMCs. This sequence originates from a man between 40 and 49 years old in good health and CMV-seronegative. In DNA, the CDR3 is TGTGCCAGCAGCTCCGGACAGGGATCCTACAATGAGCAGTTCTTC. Its translation: CASSSGQGSYNEQFF. Combining the CDR3 with reference TRBV7-3 and TRBJ2-1 gives the whole variable domain GAGVSQTPSNKVTEKGKYVELRCDPISGHTALYWYRQSLGQGPEFLIYFQGTGAADDSGLPNDRFFAVRPEGSVSTLKIQRTERGDSAVYLCASSSGQGSYNEQFFGPGTRLTVL.